The TCR beta chain described here comes from a study of CD8 T cells in ankylosing spondylitis. Study-level findings and limits: Disease-linked clones proved CD8+ and comparatively uncommon in peripheral blood. Typical of ankylosing spondylitis blood, it appeared, was a TCR beta motif of several highly homologous variants. The authors reported significant enrichment of disease-linked clones in matched ankylosing spondylitis synovial fluid.

This clonotype was counted ten times or more. Its antigen is unidentified. V was pared by 4 bases and J by 8 bases, with 21 bases between. Germline CDR1 is SGHRS and CDR2 is YFSETQ. This CDR3 is built from 15 residues. Making the TCR beta libraries involved quantitative 5'-RACE with molecular barcodes. TCRdb re-called the 5' RACE reads through MiXCR, storing one row per CDR3 protein. Among approximately 220,000 distinct CDR3 sequences listed, roughly a tenth were seen once. The rearrangement links TRBV5-1 to TRBJ1-1; tentatively, D is TRBD1 (5 bases). The sequence was collected from a male donor with ankylosing spondylitis or in good health (not recorded which). Sequencing input: blood, either unsorted or a sorted T cell fraction (not recorded which). The CDR3 sequence is CASSPNPQGSEEAFF. For the CDR3, the DNA is TGCGCCAGCAGCCCCAACCCCCAGGGATCCGAGGAAGCTTTCTTT.